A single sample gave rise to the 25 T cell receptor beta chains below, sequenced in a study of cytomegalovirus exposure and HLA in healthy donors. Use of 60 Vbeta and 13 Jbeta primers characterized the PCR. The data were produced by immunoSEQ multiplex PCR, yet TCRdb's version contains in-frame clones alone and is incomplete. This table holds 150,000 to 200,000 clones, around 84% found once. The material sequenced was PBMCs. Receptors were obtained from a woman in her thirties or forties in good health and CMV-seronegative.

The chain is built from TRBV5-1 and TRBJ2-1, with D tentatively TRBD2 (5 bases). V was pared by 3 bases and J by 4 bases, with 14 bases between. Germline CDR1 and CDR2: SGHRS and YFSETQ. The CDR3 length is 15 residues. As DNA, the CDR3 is TGCGCCAGCAGCTGGCTGGGCGGGCAGTACAATGAGCAGTTCTTC. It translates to CASSWLGGQYNEQFF.

The DNA for the CDR3 is TGCGCCAGCAGCTTGCAGAAATCGAGCGGAGAAAAACTGTTTTTT. This translates into CASSLQKSSGEKLFF. The chain employs TRBV5-1 and TRBJ1-4; D unclear. Trimming removed 1 base from V and 8 bases from J, with 15 bases in between. The CDR3 is 15 amino acids. Germline V lookup: CDR1 SGHRS, CDR2 YFSETQ.

Here the CDR3 reads CASRALWQGRNEPQHF. CDR3 sequence (DNA): TGTGCCAGCAGGGCCCTGTGGCAGGGGCGAAATGAGCCCCAGCATTTT. The chain recombines TRBV5-5 with TRBJ1-5; possibly TRBD1 for D (6 bases). The ends were cut back, 5 bases at V and 8 bases at J, with 23 bases in the middle. Germline CDR1 SGHKS, CDR2 YYEKEE (reference sequence). This CDR3 contains 16 residues. The complete variable domain, with remaining parts taken from reference TRBV5-5 and TRBJ1-5, reads DAGVTQSPTHLIKTRGQQVTLRCSPISGHKSVSWYQQVLGQGPQFIFQYYEKEERGRGNFPDRFSARQFPNYSSELNVNALLLGDSALYLCASRALWQGRNEPQHFGDGTRLSIL.

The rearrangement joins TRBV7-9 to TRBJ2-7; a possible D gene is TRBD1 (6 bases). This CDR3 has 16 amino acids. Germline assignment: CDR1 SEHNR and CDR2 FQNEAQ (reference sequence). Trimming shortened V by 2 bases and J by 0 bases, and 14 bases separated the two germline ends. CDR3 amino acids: CASSLIVGTYSYEQYF. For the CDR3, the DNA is TGTGCCAGCAGCTTAATTGTCGGGACATACTCCTACGAGCAGTACTTC.

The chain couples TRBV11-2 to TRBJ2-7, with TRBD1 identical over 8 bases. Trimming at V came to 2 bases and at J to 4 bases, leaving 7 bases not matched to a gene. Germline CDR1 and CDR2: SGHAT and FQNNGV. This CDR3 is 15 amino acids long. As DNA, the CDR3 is TGTGCCAGCAGCTTAATTCAGGGGGCGTCTTACGAGCAGTACTTC. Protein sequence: CASSLIQGASYEQYF.

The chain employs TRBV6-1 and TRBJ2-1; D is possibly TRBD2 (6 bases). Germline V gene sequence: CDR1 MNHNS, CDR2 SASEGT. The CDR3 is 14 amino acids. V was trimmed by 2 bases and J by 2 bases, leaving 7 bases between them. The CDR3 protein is CASSEPGAYNEQFF. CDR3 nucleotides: TGTGCCAGCAGTGAACCGGGGGCCTACAATGAGCAGTTCTTC.

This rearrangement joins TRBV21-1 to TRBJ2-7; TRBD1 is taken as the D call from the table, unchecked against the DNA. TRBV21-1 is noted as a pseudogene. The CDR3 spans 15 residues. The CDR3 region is CARSQDSPSSYEQYF. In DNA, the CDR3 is TGTGCCAGATCTCAGGACAGCCCGTCATCCTACGAGCAGTACTTC.

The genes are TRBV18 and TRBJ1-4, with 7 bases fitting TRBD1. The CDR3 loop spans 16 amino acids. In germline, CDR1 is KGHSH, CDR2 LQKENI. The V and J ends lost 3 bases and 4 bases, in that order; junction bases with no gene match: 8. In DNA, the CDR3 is TGTGCCAGCTCACCGCGGGCAGGGGGGAGTAATGAAAAACTGTTTTTT. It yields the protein CASSPRAGGSNEKLFF.

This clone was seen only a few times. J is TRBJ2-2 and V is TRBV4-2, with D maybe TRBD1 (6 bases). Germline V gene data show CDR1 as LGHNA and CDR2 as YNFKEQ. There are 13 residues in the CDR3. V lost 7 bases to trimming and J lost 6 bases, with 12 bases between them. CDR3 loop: CASTEGESGELFF. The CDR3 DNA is TGTGCCAGCACCGAGGGGGAATCCGGGGAGCTGTTTTTT.

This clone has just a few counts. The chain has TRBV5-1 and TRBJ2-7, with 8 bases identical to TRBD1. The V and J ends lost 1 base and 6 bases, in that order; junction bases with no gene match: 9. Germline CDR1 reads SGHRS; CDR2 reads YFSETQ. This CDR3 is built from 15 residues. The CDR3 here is CASSLLGLQGGEQYF. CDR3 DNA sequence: TGCGCCAGCAGCTTGTTGGGCCTACAGGGGGGCGAGCAGTACTTC.

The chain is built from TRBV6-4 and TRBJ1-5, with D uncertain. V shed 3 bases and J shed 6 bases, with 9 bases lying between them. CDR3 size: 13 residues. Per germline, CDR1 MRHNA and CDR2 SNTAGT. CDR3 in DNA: TGTGCCAGCAGTGAAAACGGGGTTCAGCCCCAGCATTTT. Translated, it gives CASSENGVQPQHF.

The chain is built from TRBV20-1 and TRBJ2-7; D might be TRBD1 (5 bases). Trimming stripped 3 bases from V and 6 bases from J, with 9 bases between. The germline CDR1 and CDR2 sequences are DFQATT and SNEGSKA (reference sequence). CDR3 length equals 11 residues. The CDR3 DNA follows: TGCAGTGCTAGGTTAGGGGCCGAGCAGTACTTC. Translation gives CSARLGAEQYF.

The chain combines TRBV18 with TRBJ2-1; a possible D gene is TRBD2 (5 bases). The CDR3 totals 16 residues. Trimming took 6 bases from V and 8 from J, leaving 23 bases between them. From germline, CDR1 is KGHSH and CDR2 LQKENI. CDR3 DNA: TGTGCCAGCTCCCGCGCGACTGGACTCTCCGGCGATGAGCAGTTCTTC. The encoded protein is CASSRATGLSGDEQFF.

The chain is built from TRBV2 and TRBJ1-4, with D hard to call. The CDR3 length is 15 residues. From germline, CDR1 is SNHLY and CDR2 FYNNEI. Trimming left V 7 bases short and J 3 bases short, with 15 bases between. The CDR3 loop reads CASISEGSANEKLFF. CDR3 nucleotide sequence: TGTGCCAGCATCTCTGAGGGATCGGCTAATGAAAAACTGTTTTTT.

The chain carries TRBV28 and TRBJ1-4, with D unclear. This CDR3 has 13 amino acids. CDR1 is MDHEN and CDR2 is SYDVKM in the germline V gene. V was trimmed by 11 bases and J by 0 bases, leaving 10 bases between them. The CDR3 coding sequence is TGTGCCTGTTTCGGGGCAACTAATGAAAAACTGTTTTTT. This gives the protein CACFGATNEKLFF.

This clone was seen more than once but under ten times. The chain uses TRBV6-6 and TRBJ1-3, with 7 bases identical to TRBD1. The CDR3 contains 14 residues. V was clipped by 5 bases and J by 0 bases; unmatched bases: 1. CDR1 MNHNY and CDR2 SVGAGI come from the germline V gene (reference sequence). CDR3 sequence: CASSRQGSGNTIYF. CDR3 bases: TGTGCCAGCAGTAGACAGGGCTCTGGAAACACCATATATTTT.

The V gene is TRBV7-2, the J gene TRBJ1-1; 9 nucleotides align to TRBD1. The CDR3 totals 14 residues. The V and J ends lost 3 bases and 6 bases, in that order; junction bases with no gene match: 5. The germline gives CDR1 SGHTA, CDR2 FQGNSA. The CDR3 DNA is TGTGCCAGCAGCTTGGGACAGGGTCTTTCTGAAGCTTTCTTT. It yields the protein CASSLGQGLSEAFF.

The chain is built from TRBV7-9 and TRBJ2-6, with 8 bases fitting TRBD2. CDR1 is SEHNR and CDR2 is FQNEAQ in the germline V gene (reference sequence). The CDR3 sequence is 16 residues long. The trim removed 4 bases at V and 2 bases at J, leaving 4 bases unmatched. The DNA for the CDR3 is TGTGCCAGCAGCTCCCAGGGACTAGCTGGGGCCAACGTCCTGACTTTC. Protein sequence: CASSSQGLAGANVLTF.

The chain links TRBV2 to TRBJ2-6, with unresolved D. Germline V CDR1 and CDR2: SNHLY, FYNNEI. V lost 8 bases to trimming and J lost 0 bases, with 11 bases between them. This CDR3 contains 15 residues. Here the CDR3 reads CASAREHSGANVLTF. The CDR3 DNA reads TGTGCCAGCGCGAGAGAGCACTCTGGGGCCAACGTCCTGACTTTC.

CDR3 nucleotides: TGTGCCAGCAGTGAAGGAGTACGATTATTGCCGTATTTT. Its translation: CASSEGVRLLPYF. The V gene is TRBV2, the J gene TRBJ2-3, with D hard to call. This CDR3 is built from 13 residues. Trimming cost V 1 base and J 14 bases, with 16 bases left between them. Per the germline V gene, CDR1 is SNHLY and CDR2 is FYNNEI.

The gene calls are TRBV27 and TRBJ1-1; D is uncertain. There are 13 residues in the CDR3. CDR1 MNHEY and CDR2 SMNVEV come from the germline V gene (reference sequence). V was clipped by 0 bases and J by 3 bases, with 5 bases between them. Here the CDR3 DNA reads TGTGCCAGCAGTTTATCTCCGGACACTGAAGCTTTCTTT. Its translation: CASSLSPDTEAFF.

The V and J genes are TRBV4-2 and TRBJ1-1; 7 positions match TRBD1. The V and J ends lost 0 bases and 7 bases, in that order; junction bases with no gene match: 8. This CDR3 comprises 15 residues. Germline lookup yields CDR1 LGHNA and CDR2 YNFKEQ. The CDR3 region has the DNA TGTGCCAGCAGCCAAGAGTCCGGGACAGTAAGTGAAGCTTTCTTT. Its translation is CASSQESGTVSEAFF.

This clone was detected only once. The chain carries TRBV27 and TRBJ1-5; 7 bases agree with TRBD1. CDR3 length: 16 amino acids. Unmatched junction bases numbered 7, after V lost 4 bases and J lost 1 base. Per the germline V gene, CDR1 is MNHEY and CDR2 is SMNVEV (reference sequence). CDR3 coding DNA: TGTGCCAGCAGTTCGACAGGGCGAGGAAGCAATCAGCCCCAGCATTTT. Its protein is CASSSTGRGSNQPQHF.

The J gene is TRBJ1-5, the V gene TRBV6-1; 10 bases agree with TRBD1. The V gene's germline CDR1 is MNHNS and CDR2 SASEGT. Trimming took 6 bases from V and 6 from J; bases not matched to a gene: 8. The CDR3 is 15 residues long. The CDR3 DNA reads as TGTGCCAGCAGATACGACAGGGGGCTTGGTCAGCCCCAGCATTTT. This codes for CASRYDRGLGQPQHF.

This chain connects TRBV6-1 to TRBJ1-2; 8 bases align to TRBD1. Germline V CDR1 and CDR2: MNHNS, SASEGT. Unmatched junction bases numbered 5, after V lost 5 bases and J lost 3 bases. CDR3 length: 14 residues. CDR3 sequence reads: CASSMTGADYGYTF. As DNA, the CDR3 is TGTGCCAGCAGTATGACAGGGGCAGACTATGGCTACACCTTC.